Listed below are T cell receptor beta chains from one sample, sequenced in a study of T cell repertoires in cytomegalovirus infection. TCRdb called the reads again in MiXCR, with one record for every CDR3 protein. The data contain over 150,000 distinct CDR3 sequences, approximately 19% of them singletons. The specimen sequenced was PBMCs. Source of these receptors: a human donor in good health (CMV status not recorded). Some clones in this sample may be carry-over from other donors' samples. The CDR3 runs from the conserved cysteine through the conserved F or W. D genes are given only for firm matches. Clone size is stated in some rows and not others, as once, few, many or a class when expanded.

d_call j_call clone_size cdr3_length v_call cdr3_nt cdr3_aa
. TRBJ1-4 few 11 TRBV7-9 TGTGCCAGCAGCCCTAATGAAAAACTGTTTTTT CASSPNEKLFF
. TRBJ1-4 . 14 TRBV9 TGTGCCAGCAGCGTAGATGCGAAAGGTGAAAAACTGTTTTTT CASSVDAKGEKLFF
. TRBJ2-5 many 14 TRBV7-2 TGTGCCAGCAGCTTAGTGGCAGGTCGAGAGACCCAGTACTTC CASSLVAGRETQYF
. TRBJ1-2 few 12 TRBV29-1 TGCAGCATCCCTGGACGGAACTATGGCTACACCTTC CSIPGRNYGYTF
. TRBJ2-5 . 16 TRBV5-1 TGCGCCAGCAGCTTGGGAATGCCGGGCCCCCAAGAGACCCAGTACTTC CASSLGMPGPQETQYF
. TRBJ2-5 few 15 TRBV2 TGTGCCAGCAGTGTAGACCCCTCAGGGTACGAGACCCAGTACTTC CASSVDPSGYETQYF
. TRBJ2-7 many 14 TRBV18 TGTGCCAGCTCGTCCACGGCCGGGGGATACGAGCAGTACTTC CASSSTAGGYEQYF
TRBD2 TRBJ2-7 few 15 TRBV11-2 TGTGCCAGCAGCCTAACCCCGGGAGGGCCGAGGGAGCAGTACTTC CASSLTPGGPREQYF
. TRBJ1-2 many 13 TRBV28 TGTGCCAGCAGTTCGCAAGGGGACTATGGCTACACCTTC CASSSQGDYGYTF
. TRBJ2-5 . 17 TRBV7-6 TGTGCCAGCAGCTTAGCGGGGGCCGACTACTACCAAGAGACCCAGTACTTC CASSLAGADYYQETQYF
TRBD2 TRBJ2-1 few 16 TRBV6-2/TRBV6-3 TGTGCCAGCAGTTACTCGATAGCGGGAGGGAGCAATGAGCAGTTCTTC CASSYSIAGGSNEQFF
. TRBJ1-1 few 14 TRBV5-4 TGTGCCAGCAGCCCGGACGGGGGCGACACTGAAGCTTTCTTT CASSPDGGDTEAFF
TRBD2 TRBJ2-7 . 16 TRBV11-3 TGTGCCAGCAGCTTAGGAACAGCGGGAGGTTCCTACGAGCAGTACTTC CASSLGTAGGSYEQYF
. TRBJ2-7 many 13 TRBV12-3/TRBV12-4 TGTGCCAGCAGTTTTCCGGGACGGTACGAGCAGTACTTC CASSFPGRYEQYF
TRBD1 TRBJ2-7 many 15 TRBV7-2 TGTGCCAGCACCCTCGGAGGGACAGGAGCCTACGAGCAGTACTTC CASTLGGTGAYEQYF
. TRBJ2-7 few 11 TRBV10-3 TGTGCCATCAGCGAGACGACAGAGCAGTACTTC CAISETTEQYF
. TRBJ2-7 . 14 TRBV5-6 TGTGCCAGCAGCTTCGGACAGCTTCTATACGAGCAGTACTTC CASSFGQLLYEQYF
. TRBJ2-7 few 15 TRBV6-2/TRBV6-3 TGTGCCAGCAGTTACCCGACAGGACGTGCCGACGAGCAGTACTTC CASSYPTGRADEQYF
TRBD1 TRBJ2-3 many 15 TRBV7-2 TGTGCCAGCAGCATACAGGGGTCCCATGGGGATACGCAGTATTTT CASSIQGSHGDTQYF
. TRBJ2-7 many 12 TRBV6-1 TGTGCCAGCTCGTCGGGATTCTACGAGCAGTACTTC CASSSGFYEQYF
TRBD2 TRBJ2-1 few 18 TRBV4-1 TGCGCCAGCAGCCAAGATTATTGGGCTAGCGGTAGATACAATGAGCAGTTCTTC CASSQDYWASGRYNEQFF
TRBD1 TRBJ1-6 few 14 TRBV28 TGTGCCACCTCCCCAGGGGGCTCTGGAACACCCCTCCACTTT CATSPGGSGTPLHF
TRBD2 TRBJ2-1 many 15 TRBV28 TGTGCCAGCAATTCCGGACTAGCGGGTTACAATGAGCAGTTCTTC CASNSGLAGYNEQFF
. TRBJ1-5 . 11 TRBV19 TGTGCCAGTAGTACGGGGGTGGCCCAGCATTTT CASSTGVAQHF
. TRBJ2-1 . 13 TRBV2 TGTGCCAGCAGTGCCGATGTTCCCCGTGAGCAGTTCTTC CASSADVPREQFF
. TRBJ1-2 many 12 TRBV6-1 TGTGCCAGCATGGGGGAGGACTATGGCTACACCTTC CASMGEDYGYTF
. TRBJ2-1 many 16 TRBV11-1 TGTGCCAGCAGCTTAGTTGGACTCCTTGTGGGGAATGAGCAGTTCTTC CASSLVGLLVGNEQFF
. TRBJ2-6 many 15 TRBV7-3 TGTGCCAGCAGCTATACAGGCTCTGGGGCCAACGTCCTGACTTTC CASSYTGSGANVLTF
TRBD1 TRBJ2-1 . 15 TRBV28 TGTGACAGCAGTAGGCGCGTGACAGGGGGGAATGAGCAGTTCTTC CDSSRRVTGGNEQFF
. TRBJ2-1 . 16 TRBV4-3 TGCGCCAGCAAGCGGGCGGCGGGGTCTGACTACAATGAGCAGTTCTTC CASKRAAGSDYNEQFF
. TRBJ2-1 . 12 TRBV19 TGTGCCAGTAGCATCCGACAGAGGGAGCAGTTCTTC CASSIRQREQFF
. TRBJ2-5 few 12 TRBV20-1 TGCAGTGCTGGCAGGCTAGAGGGGACCCAGTACTTC CSAGRLEGTQYF
. TRBJ2-3 . 12 TRBV20-1 TGCAGTGCAGCACTGACCACAGATACGCAGTATTTT CSAALTTDTQYF
TRBD1 TRBJ2-2 few 15 TRBV10-3 TGTGCCATCATGCAGGGGGCTTCGAGGACCGGGGAGCTGTTTTTT CAIMQGASRTGELFF
. TRBJ1-2 few 12 TRBV12-3/TRBV12-4 TGTGCCAGCAGTCAGCAAAACTATGGCTACACCTTC CASSQQNYGYTF
TRBD1 TRBJ1-6 few 14 TRBV27 TGTGCCAGCAGTTTATGGACAGGGTCTTCACCCCTCCACTTT CASSLWTGSSPLHF
. TRBJ2-1 . 12 TRBV5-6 TGTGCCAGCAGCTTTCAAGGGTATGAGCAGTTCTTC CASSFQGYEQFF
TRBD1 TRBJ1-1 . 16 TRBV7-8 TGTGCCAGCAGAAGAGGGGGGGACAGGGGGGACACTGAAGCTTTCTTT CASRRGGDRGDTEAFF
. TRBJ1-1 many 11 TRBV12-5 TGTGCTAGTGGTTTTAGGGTGAAAGCTTTCTTT CASGFRVKAFF
TRBD1 TRBJ1-1 . 15 TRBV6-2/TRBV6-3 TGTGCCAGCAGTTACGGGCGGCAGGGGGCCACTGAAGCTTTCTTT CASSYGRQGATEAFF
TRBD1 TRBJ2-6 . 19 TRBV14 TGTGCCAGCAGCCCGGGACAGGGGGCCTATTACTCTGGGGCCAACGTCCTGACTTTC CASSPGQGAYYSGANVLTF
. TRBJ1-2 few 11 TRBV29-1 TGCAGCGTTGAAGTAAACTATGGCTACACCTTC CSVEVNYGYTF
. TRBJ2-1 many 15 TRBV7-8 TGTGCCAGCAGCTTAGCCGTTTCCACAGGGAATGAGCAGTTCTTC CASSLAVSTGNEQFF
. TRBJ2-5 . 13 TRBV12-3/TRBV12-4 TGTGCCAGCAGCCAGGACTATCGAGAGACCCAGTACTTC CASSQDYRETQYF
. TRBJ1-2 . 16 TRBV7-9 TGTGCCAGCAGCCCTGGGGGGGACCGACTTAACTATGGCTACACCTTC CASSPGGDRLNYGYTF
TRBD1 TRBJ1-6 . 14 TRBV2 TGTGCCAGCAGAGAGACAGGGGGCATTTCACCCCTCCACTTT CASRETGGISPLHF
. TRBJ1-1 . 17 TRBV28 TGTGCCAGCAGTTTTCCCCAGAGGCGGGGGCAAAACACTGAAGCTTTCTTT CASSFPQRRGQNTEAFF
. TRBJ2-5 many 13 TRBV7-2 TGTGCCAGCAGCGTGTTCGACTCCCCGGGCCAGTACTTC CASSVFDSPGQYF
TRBD2 TRBJ2-2 . 18 TRBV7-3 TGTGCCAGCAGCTTAGCCCCATCCGGTGGGGGAGGGACCGGGGTGCTGTTTTTT CASSLAPSGGGGTGVLFF
. TRBJ2-4 . 16 TRBV5-6 TGTGCCAGCAGCCTCGGCCCTCCCCCAGCCAAAAACATTCAGTACTTC CASSLGPPPAKNIQYF
. TRBJ2-7 many 12 TRBV7-2 TGTGCCAGCAGCTCCACCTCTATGGAGCAGTACTTC CASSSTSMEQYF
. TRBJ2-7 . 14 TRBV28 TGTGCCAGCAGTCCGGGACACCGCTCCTACGAGCAGTACTTC CASSPGHRSYEQYF